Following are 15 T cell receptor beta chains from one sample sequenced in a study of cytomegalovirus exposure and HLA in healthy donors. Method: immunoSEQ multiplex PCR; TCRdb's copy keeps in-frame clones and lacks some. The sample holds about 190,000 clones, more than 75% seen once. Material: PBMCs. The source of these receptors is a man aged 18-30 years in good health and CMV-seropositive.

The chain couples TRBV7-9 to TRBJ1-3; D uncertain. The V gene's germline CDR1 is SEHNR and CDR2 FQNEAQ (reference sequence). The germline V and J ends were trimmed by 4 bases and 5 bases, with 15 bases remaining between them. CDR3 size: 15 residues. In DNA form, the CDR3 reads TGTGCCAGCAGCTCGGACTCTGGAGGGAGAAACACCATATATTTT. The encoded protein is CASSSDSGGRNTIYF.

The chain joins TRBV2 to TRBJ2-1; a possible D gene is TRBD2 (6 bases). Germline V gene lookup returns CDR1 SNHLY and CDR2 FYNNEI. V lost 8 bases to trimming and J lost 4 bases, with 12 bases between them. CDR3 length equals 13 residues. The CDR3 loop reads CASGASEYNEQFF. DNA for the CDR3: TGTGCCAGCGGGGCTAGCGAGTACAATGAGCAGTTCTTC. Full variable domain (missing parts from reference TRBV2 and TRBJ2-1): EPEVTQTPSHQVTQMGQEVILRCVPISNHLYFYWYRQILGQKVEFLVSFYNNEISEKSEIFDDQFSVERPDGSNFTLKIRSTKLEDSAMYFCASGASEYNEQFFGPGTRLTVL.

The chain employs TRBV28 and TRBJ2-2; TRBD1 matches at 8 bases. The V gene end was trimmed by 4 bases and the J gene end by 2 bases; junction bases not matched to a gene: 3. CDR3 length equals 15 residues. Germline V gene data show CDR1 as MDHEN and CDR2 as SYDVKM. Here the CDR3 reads CASSSGTGNTGELFF. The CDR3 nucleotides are TGTGCCAGCAGTTCCGGGACAGGCAACACCGGGGAGCTGTTTTTT.

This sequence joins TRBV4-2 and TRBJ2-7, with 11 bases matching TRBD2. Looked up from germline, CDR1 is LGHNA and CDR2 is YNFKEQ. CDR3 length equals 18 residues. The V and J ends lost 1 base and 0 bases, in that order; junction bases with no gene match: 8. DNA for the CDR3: TGTGCCAGCAGCCAAGGTGCGGGACTAGCGGTTGCCTCCTACGAGCAGTACTTC. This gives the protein CASSQGAGLAVASYEQYF.

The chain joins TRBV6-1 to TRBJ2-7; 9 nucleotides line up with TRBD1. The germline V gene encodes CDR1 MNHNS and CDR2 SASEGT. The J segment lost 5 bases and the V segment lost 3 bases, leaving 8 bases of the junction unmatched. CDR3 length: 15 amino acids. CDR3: CASSERTGADHEQYF. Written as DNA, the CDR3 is TGTGCCAGCAGTGAGCGGACAGGGGCCGACCACGAGCAGTACTTC.

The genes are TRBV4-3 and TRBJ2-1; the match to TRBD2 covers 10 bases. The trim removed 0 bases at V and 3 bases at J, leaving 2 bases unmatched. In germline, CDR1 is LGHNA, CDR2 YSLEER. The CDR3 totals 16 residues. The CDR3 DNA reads TGCGCCAGCAGCCAAGAATGGACTAGCGGCTACAATGAGCAGTTCTTC. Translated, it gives CASSQEWTSGYNEQFF.

The CDR3 is CASSSHPAGRRITGELFF. The CDR3 DNA is TGTGCCAGCAGTTCCCACCCAGCGGGACGGAGGATCACCGGGGAGCTGTTTTTT. The chain is built from TRBV28 and TRBJ2-2; 7 bases fit TRBD2. Losses at the gene ends were 4 bases for V and 4 bases for J; bases not matched to a gene: 15. The CDR3 extends over 18 amino acids. In germline, CDR1 is MDHEN, CDR2 SYDVKM.

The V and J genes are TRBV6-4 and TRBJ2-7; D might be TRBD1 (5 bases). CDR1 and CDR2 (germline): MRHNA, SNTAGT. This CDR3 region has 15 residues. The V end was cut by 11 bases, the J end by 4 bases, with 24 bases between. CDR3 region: CASPERGRDPYEQYF. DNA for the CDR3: TGTGCCTCCCCCGAAAGGGGTCGTGACCCATACGAGCAGTACTTC.

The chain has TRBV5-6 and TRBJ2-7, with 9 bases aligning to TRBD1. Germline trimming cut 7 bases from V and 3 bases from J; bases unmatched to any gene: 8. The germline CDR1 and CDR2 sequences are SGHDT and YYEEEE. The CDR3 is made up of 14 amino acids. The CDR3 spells CASELPGQGYEQYF. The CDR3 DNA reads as TGTGCCAGCGAACTCCCGGGACAGGGCTACGAGCAGTACTTC.

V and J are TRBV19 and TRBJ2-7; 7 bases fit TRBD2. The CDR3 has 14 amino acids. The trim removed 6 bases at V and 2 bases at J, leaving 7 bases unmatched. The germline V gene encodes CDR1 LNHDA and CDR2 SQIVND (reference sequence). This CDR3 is CASSALADPYEQYF. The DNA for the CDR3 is TGTGCCAGTAGCGCCCTAGCGGACCCCTACGAGCAGTACTTC.

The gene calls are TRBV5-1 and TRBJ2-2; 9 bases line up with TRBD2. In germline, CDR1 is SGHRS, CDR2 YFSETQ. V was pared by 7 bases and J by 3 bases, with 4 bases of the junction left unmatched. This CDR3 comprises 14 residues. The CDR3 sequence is CASGGRADTGELFF. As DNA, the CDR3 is TGCGCCAGCGGCGGGAGGGCGGACACCGGGGAGCTGTTTTTT.

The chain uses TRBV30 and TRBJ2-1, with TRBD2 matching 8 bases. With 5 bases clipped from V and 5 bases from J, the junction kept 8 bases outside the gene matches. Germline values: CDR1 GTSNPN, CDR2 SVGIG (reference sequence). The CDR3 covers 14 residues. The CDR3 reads CAWGPGGGNNEQFF. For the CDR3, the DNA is TGTGCCTGGGGACCGGGAGGGGGGAACAATGAGCAGTTCTTC.

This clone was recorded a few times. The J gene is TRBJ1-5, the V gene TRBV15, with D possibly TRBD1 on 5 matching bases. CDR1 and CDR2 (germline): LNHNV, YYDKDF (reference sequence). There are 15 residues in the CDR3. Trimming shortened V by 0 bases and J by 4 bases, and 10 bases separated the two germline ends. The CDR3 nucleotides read TGTGCCACCAGCAGAGATGGGAGGGGTAATCAGCCCCAGCATTTT. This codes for CATSRDGRGNQPQHF.

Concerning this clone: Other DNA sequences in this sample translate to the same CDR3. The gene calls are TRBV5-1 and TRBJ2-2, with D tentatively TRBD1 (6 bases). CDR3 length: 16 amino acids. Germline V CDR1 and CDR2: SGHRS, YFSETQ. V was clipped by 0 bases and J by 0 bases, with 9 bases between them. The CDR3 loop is CASSLGGQANTGELFF. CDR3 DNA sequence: TGCGCCAGCAGCTTGGGGGGGCAGGCGAACACCGGGGAGCTGTTTTTT. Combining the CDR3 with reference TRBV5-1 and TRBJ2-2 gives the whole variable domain KAGVTQTPRYLIKTRGQQVTLSCSPISGHRSVSWYQQTPGQGLQFLFEYFSETQRNKGNFPGRFSGRQFSNSRSEMNVSTLELGDSALYLCASSLGGQANTGELFFGEGSRLTVL.

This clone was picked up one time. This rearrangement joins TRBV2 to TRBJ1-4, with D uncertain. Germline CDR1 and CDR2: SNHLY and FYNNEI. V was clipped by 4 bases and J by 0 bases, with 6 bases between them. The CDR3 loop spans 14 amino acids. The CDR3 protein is CASSVTTTNEKLFF. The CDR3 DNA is TGTGCCAGCAGTGTGACAACAACTAATGAAAAACTGTTTTTT.